One sample yielded the 22 T cell receptor beta chains listed below, sequenced in a study of blood T cell repertoires in COVID-19. Data came from immunoSEQ multiplex PCR; TCRdb stores just in-frame clones and leaves some out. The sample records tens of thousands of clones, 75% to 90% being singletons. The sequencing input was peripheral blood. The source is a man older than 75 with acute or convalescent COVID-19.

CDR3 amino acids: CASSLGTGPRTGELFF. The CDR3 DNA follows: TGTGCCAGCAGCTTAGGTACAGGCCCTAGGACCGGGGAGCTGTTTTTT. The chain employs TRBV7-8 and TRBJ2-2, with D possibly matching TRBD1 (5 bases). The CDR3 is 16 amino acids. Looked up from germline, CDR1 is SGHVS and CDR2 is FQNEAQ. Trimming cost V 1 base and J 5 bases, with 14 bases left between them.

The J gene is TRBJ1-1, the V gene TRBV18, with 8 bases matching TRBD1. Germline assignment: CDR1 KGHSH and CDR2 LQKENI. CDR3 length equals 17 residues. The trim removed 2 bases at V and 3 bases at J, leaving 11 bases unmatched. As DNA, the CDR3 is TGTGCCAGCTCACCATTCTCAGGGGGCGGATGGGACACTGAAGCTTTCTTT. Amino acid sequence: CASSPFSGGGWDTEAFF.

The rearrangement uses TRBV5-1 and TRBJ2-1; D perhaps matches TRBD2 (6 bases). Germline CDR1 and CDR2: SGHRS and YFSETQ. The CDR3 totals 17 residues. V lost 3 bases and J 2 bases, leaving 18 bases between the germline ends. CDR3 DNA sequence: TGCGCCAGCAGCTCCTCACCAGGAGGGACGACCTACAATGAGCAGTTCTTC. Its translation: CASSSSPGGTTYNEQFF.

V is TRBV28 and J is TRBJ1-2; D is possibly TRBD1 (5 bases). V was pared by 5 bases and J by 7 bases, with 17 bases between. The CDR3 length is 14 residues. Germline V gene data show CDR1 as MDHEN and CDR2 as SYDVKM. The CDR3 protein is CASSLTDPRGGYTF. The CDR3, as DNA: TGTGCCAGCAGTCTGACAGACCCCCGAGGTGGCTACACCTTC.

The V call is TRBV6-6, the J call TRBJ1-5; 7 positions agree with TRBD1. CDR3 length: 16 residues. Germline V gene sequence: CDR1 MNHNY, CDR2 SVGAGI (reference sequence). The V segment lost 6 bases and the J segment 4 bases; nucleotides outside the gene matches: 12. The CDR3, as DNA: TGTGCCAGCAGCCTAAGCCCCGGGACAGCGAATCAGCCCCAGCATTTT. Residues: CASSLSPGTANQPQHF.

The chain employs TRBV7-3 and TRBJ2-3, with D maybe TRBD2 (7 bases). V shed 1 base and J shed 2 bases, with 10 bases lying between them. Germline CDR1 is SGHTA and CDR2 is FQGTGA. This CDR3 spans 15 amino acids. The CDR3 protein is CASSLMAGATDTQYF. In nucleotides, the CDR3 is TGTGCCAGCAGCTTAATGGCGGGGGCCACAGATACGCAGTATTTT.

This chain links TRBV12-5 with TRBJ1-1; D perhaps matches TRBD1 (5 bases). With 2 bases removed from V and 8 bases from J, the gap between germline ends came to 18 bases. The CDR3 runs to 15 residues. Germline V CDR1 and CDR2: LGHNT, FRNRAP. This chain's CDR3 is CASGLTSGSLQEAFF. Written as DNA, the CDR3 is TGTGCTAGTGGTTTGACTTCAGGGTCTCTTCAAGAAGCTTTCTTT.

This chain joins TRBV19 and TRBJ2-1; 10 positions agree with TRBD1. Germline V lookup: CDR1 LNHDA, CDR2 SQIVND (reference sequence). This CDR3 is 15 amino acids long. The trim removed 1 base at V and 10 bases at J, leaving 7 bases unmatched. CDR3 residues: CASSIVGTGDGEQFF. In nucleotides, the CDR3 is TGTGCCAGTAGTATAGTGGGGACAGGGGACGGGGAGCAGTTCTTC.

This clone occurred a few times. This rearrangement joins TRBV27 to TRBJ1-2; 7 nucleotides line up with TRBD1. The germline gives CDR1 MNHEY, CDR2 SMNVEV (reference sequence). V was clipped by 3 bases and J by 8 bases; unmatched bases: 6. The CDR3 runs 13 residues. CDR3 loop: CASSFDRVMGYTF. The CDR3 DNA is TGTGCCAGCAGTTTTGACAGGGTAATGGGCTACACCTTC.

This chain links TRBV4-3 with TRBJ2-1; D gene unclear. Germline loops: CDR1 LGHNA, CDR2 YSLEER. V lost 4 bases and J 0 bases, leaving 10 bases between the germline ends. The CDR3 has 15 amino acids. CDR3 sequence (DNA): TGCGCCAGCAGCCCCCTTAAGAGCTCCTACAATGAGCAGTTCTTC. Its translation: CASSPLKSSYNEQFF.

This clone was detected a few times. The chain carries TRBV27 and TRBJ2-7; 11 nucleotides agree with TRBD1. This CDR3 contains 15 residues. Germline assignment: CDR1 MNHEY and CDR2 SMNVEV (reference sequence). Unmatched junction bases numbered 5, after V lost 5 bases and J lost 2 bases. CDR3 nucleotides: TGTGCCAGCAGTGCCCTGGGACAGGGGGCCTACGAGCAGTACTTC. Its translation: CASSALGQGAYEQYF.

V usage is TRBV3-1 (or the pseudogene TRBV3-2) and J usage is TRBJ1-6; 7 nucleotides match TRBD1. V lost 4 bases to trimming and J lost 5 bases; unmatched junction nucleotides: 5. The CDR3 runs 15 residues. Per germline, CDR1 LGHDT and CDR2 YNNKEL (reference sequence). The DNA for the CDR3 is TGTGCCAGCAGCCGGACCGGGACAGATAATTCACCCCTCCACTTT. It translates to CASSRTGTDNSPLHF.

V gene TRBV19 combines with J gene TRBJ2-1; the D is unclear. Trimming removed 0 bases at V and 4 bases at J, with 4 bases between. CDR3 size: 13 residues. Germline loops: CDR1 LNHDA, CDR2 SQIVND (reference sequence). The CDR3 spells CASSIEAYNEQFF. CDR3 sequence (DNA): TGTGCCAGTAGTATAGAGGCATACAATGAGCAGTTCTTC.

The chain carries TRBV5-1 and TRBJ2-1, with unresolved D. Trimming pared 1 base from V and 5 bases from J, leaving 7 bases between. The CDR3 is made up of 13 amino acids. Germline loops: CDR1 SGHRS, CDR2 YFSETQ. CDR3: CASSLYSNNEQFF. The CDR3, as DNA: TGCGCCAGCAGCTTGTACTCGAACAATGAGCAGTTCTTC.

The V gene is TRBV20-1, the J gene TRBJ2-6, with TRBD1 as a possible D gene (5 bases). From germline, CDR1 is DFQATT and CDR2 SNEGSKA (reference sequence). The CDR3 consists of 14 residues. With 3 bases removed from V and 4 bases from J, the gap between germline ends came to 10 bases. The CDR3 sequence: CSASRGTGANVLTF. The CDR3 bases are TGCAGTGCTAGTAGGGGTACCGGGGCCAACGTCCTGACTTTC.

This chain links TRBV3-1 (or the pseudogene TRBV3-2) with TRBJ1-5; possible D gene TRBD1, 5 bases. CDR1 is LGHDT and CDR2 is YNNKEL in the germline V gene (reference sequence). This CDR3 contains 15 residues. V was clipped by 1 base and J by 8 bases, with 15 bases between them. The CDR3 loop is CASSQGGRVGEPQHF. CDR3 DNA sequence: TGTGCCAGCAGCCAAGGAGGCAGGGTGGGTGAGCCCCAGCATTTT.

The chain recombines TRBV5-1 with TRBJ2-1, with TRBD2 matching over 12 bases. Germline V lookup: CDR1 SGHRS, CDR2 YFSETQ. Trimming at V came to 4 bases and at J to 5 bases, leaving 10 bases not matched to a gene. The CDR3 is 17 amino acids. In nucleotides, the CDR3 is TGCGCCAGCAGCCCGTGGACTAGCGGGATAGGGGACAATGAGCAGTTCTTC. Amino acids: CASSPWTSGIGDNEQFF.

The chain joins TRBV7-2 to TRBJ1-2, with 8 bases lining up with TRBD1. J was trimmed by 3 bases and V by 5 bases; bases with no gene match: 5. The length of the CDR3 is 14 residues. Germline CDR1 and CDR2: SGHTA and FQGNSA. For the CDR3, the DNA is TGTGCCAGCAGCGCCCGACAGGGGCACTATGGCTACACCTTC. Translation gives CASSARQGHYGYTF.

The V and J genes are TRBV6-1 and TRBJ2-7, with 10 bases matching TRBD2. The CDR3 runs to 14 residues. Germline lookup yields CDR1 MNHNS and CDR2 SASEGT. V shed 7 bases and J 4 bases; nucleotides not matched to a gene: 7. DNA of the CDR3: TGTGCCAGCACCGTAGCGGGAGGAAGGTACGAGCAGTACTTC. It translates to CASTVAGGRYEQYF.

The J gene is TRBJ2-7, the V gene TRBV13; D is ambiguous. V shed 4 bases and J shed 1 base, with 5 bases lying between them. CDR1 and CDR2 (germline): PRHDT, FYEKMQ (reference sequence). The CDR3 is made up of 12 amino acids. This CDR3 is CASSSFSYEQYF. In nucleotides, the CDR3 is TGTGCCAGCAGCTCCTTTTCCTACGAGCAGTACTTC. Complete variable domain (other parts from reference TRBV13 and TRBJ2-7): AAGVIQSPRHLIKEKRETATLKCYPIPRHDTVYWYQQGPGQDPQFLISFYEKMQSDKGSIPDRFSAQQFSDYHSELNMSSLELGDSALYFCASSSFSYEQYFGPGTRLTVT.

This chain uses TRBV5-1 with TRBJ2-1; TRBD1 agrees at 7 bases. The germline V gene encodes CDR1 SGHRS and CDR2 YFSETQ. The V segment lost 5 bases and the J segment 9 bases; nucleotides outside the gene matches: 5. The CDR3 totals 12 residues. Here the CDR3 DNA reads TGCGCCAGCAGATCGGACAGGCCTGAGCAGTTCTTC. Translated: CASRSDRPEQFF. The whole variable domain, filled in from reference TRBV5-1 and TRBJ2-1, reads KAGVTQTPRYLIKTRGQQVTLSCSPISGHRSVSWYQQTPGQGLQFLFEYFSETQRNKGNFPGRFSGRQFSNSRSEMNVSTLELGDSALYLCASRSDRPEQFFGPGTRLTVL.

The chain couples TRBV18 to TRBJ1-6; perhaps TRBD1 as D (5 bases). CDR1 and CDR2 (germline): KGHSH, LQKENI. The CDR3 sequence is 18 residues long. V was trimmed by 3 bases and J by 6 bases, leaving 21 bases between them. DNA for the CDR3: TGTGCCAGCTCACCGGTGTGGAAAGGGGAAGGTCCTAATTCACCCCTCCACTTT. This encodes CASSPVWKGEGPNSPLHF.